This paragraph covers one T cell receptor (beta chain) sequence. Negative isolation yielded CD8+ and CD4+ T cells; FACS enriched TEMRA cells. The sample belongs to a study of CD8 T cells in Susac syndrome. An amount of RNA that ranged from roughly 0.45 to 1 ug was reverse transcribed with random hexamers. The amplification used immunoSEQ multiplex PCR on TCR beta CDR3; it spanned 54 Vbeta and 13 Jbeta. Via MiXCR, TCRdb re-called the immunoSEQ multiplex PCR reads, giving one row per CDR3 protein. The sample holds more than 130,000 distinct CDR3 sequences; 90% to 95% are singletons and the top ten take approximately 0.25%. This TCR was recovered from a human donor in good health. The specimen sequenced was CD8+ T cells from PBMCs.

CDR3 amino acids: CASSKRETQYF. The CDR3 DNA is TGTGCCAGCAGTAAGAGAGAGACCCAGTACTTC. The chain joins TRBV6-2 or TRBV6-3 to TRBJ2-5; no reliable D call. Germline V CDR1 and CDR2: MNHEY, SVGEGT. This CDR3 contains 11 residues. The V end lost 5 bases, the J end lost 4 bases, and 5 bases lay between the germline ends.